These 9 T cell receptor beta chains originate from one sample sequenced in a study of shared clonotypes between healthy human individuals. The data were produced by immunoSEQ multiplex PCR, yet TCRdb's version contains in-frame clones alone and is incomplete. The top ten clones hold approximately 12% of a sample with a few hundred thousand clones, around three quarters of them seen once. The source material was PBMCs. These receptors were collected from a middle-aged woman in good health. Some clones in this sample may be carry-over from other donors' samples.

The chain joins TRBV4-2 to TRBJ1-4; 7 nucleotides match TRBD1. V trimming: 1 base; J trimming: 7 bases; junction bases outside the gene matches: 6. Germline V gene data show CDR1 as LGHNA and CDR2 as YNFKEQ. This CDR3 has 15 residues. CDR3 amino acids: CASSQGHRGGEKLFF. CDR3 coding DNA: TGTGCCAGCAGCCAAGGCCACAGGGGAGGTGAAAAACTGTTTTTT.

The V and J genes are TRBV6-5 and TRBJ2-7, with 8 bases lining up with TRBD1. The CDR3 covers 16 residues. Trimming took 2 bases from V and 2 from J; bases not matched to a gene: 8. Germline V gene data show CDR1 as MNHEY and CDR2 as SVGAGI. The DNA of the CDR3 is TGTGCCAGCAGTTACACGAGACCGGGACAGGCCTACGAGCAGTACTTC. It specifies CASSYTRPGQAYEQYF.

This chain links TRBV6-4 with TRBJ2-2, with 8 bases aligning to TRBD1. The ends lost 3 bases at V and 1 base at J; junction bases unmatched: 4. The CDR3 spans 16 residues. Per germline, CDR1 MRHNA and CDR2 SNTAGT. This CDR3 reads CASSEQGARNTGELFF. CDR3 DNA sequence: TGTGCCAGCAGTGAGCAGGGGGCGCGGAACACCGGGGAGCTGTTTTTT.

The chain is built from TRBV18 and TRBJ1-3; D call uncertain. Germline CDR1 is KGHSH and CDR2 is LQKENI. V lost 3 bases and J lost 0, with 9 bases in between. This CDR3 comprises 15 residues. The CDR3 DNA reads TGTGCCAGCTCACCCGACGGGAACTCTGGAAACACCATATATTTT. Protein product: CASSPDGNSGNTIYF.

The chain uses TRBV6-1 and TRBJ2-3; D call uncertain. CDR1 is MNHNS, CDR2 SASEGT, per germline. The CDR3 contains 14 residues. V lost 2 bases and J lost 0, with 6 bases in between. CDR3 in amino acids: CASSEQFSTDTQYF. CDR3 in DNA: TGTGCCAGCAGTGAACAGTTTAGCACAGATACGCAGTATTTT.

Many counts were recorded for this clone. The rearrangement joins TRBV28 to TRBJ2-1, with 12 bases aligning to TRBD2. The CDR3 sequence is 16 residues long. Germline CDR1 and CDR2: MDHEN and SYDVKM. V lost 7 bases to trimming and J lost 7 bases; unmatched junction nucleotides: 11. The CDR3 coding sequence is TGTGCCAGCATTAAAGCCGGGACTAGCGGGTTTAATGAGCAGTTCTTC. It codes for CASIKAGTSGFNEQFF.

This chain joins TRBV28 and TRBJ2-7; 14 bases match TRBD2. Germline V gives CDR1 MDHEN, CDR2 SYDVKM. The length of the CDR3 is 17 residues. The V segment lost 6 bases and the J segment 5 bases; nucleotides outside the gene matches: 12. The CDR3: CASRRGTGTSGSHEQYF. DNA of the CDR3: TGTGCCAGCAGGCGGGGGACAGGGACTAGCGGGAGCCACGAGCAGTACTTC. Full variable domain (rest looked up from reference TRBV28 and TRBJ2-7): DVKVTQSSRYLVKRTGEKVFLECVQDMDHENMFWYRQDPGLGLRLIYFSYDVKMKEKGDIPEGYSVSREKKERFSLILESASTNQTSMYLCASRRGTGTSGSHEQYFGPGTRLTVT.

This chain links TRBV5-4 with TRBJ1-1; D gene ambiguous. V shed 6 bases and J shed 1 base, with 10 bases lying between them. Germline V gene lookup returns CDR1 SGHNT and CDR2 YYREEE (reference sequence). This CDR3 has 13 residues. CDR3 loop: CASTRSPNTEAFF. CDR3 sequence (DNA): TGTGCCAGCACAAGGAGCCCGAACACTGAAGCTTTCTTT.

The genes are TRBV7-9 and TRBJ2-5; 8 bases agree with TRBD1. Germline V gives CDR1 SEHNR, CDR2 FQNEAQ (reference sequence). The CDR3 has 14 amino acids. V shed 5 bases and J 5 bases; nucleotides not matched to a gene: 7. CDR3 loop: CASSATGVVETQYF. CDR3 coding DNA: TGTGCCAGCAGCGCGACAGGGGTTGTGGAGACCCAGTACTTC.